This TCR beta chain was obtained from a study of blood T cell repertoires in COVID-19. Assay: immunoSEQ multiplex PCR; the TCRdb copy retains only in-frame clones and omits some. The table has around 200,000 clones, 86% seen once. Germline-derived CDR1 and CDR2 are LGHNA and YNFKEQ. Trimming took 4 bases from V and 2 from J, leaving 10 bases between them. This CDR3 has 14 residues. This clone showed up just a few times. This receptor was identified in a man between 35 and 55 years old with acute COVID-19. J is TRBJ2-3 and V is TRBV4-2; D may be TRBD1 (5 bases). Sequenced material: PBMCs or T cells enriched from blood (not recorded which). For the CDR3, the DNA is TGTGCCAGCAGCCCGTCTGGGGCCACAGATACGCAGTATTTT. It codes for CASSPSGATDTQYF.